The 9 T cell receptor beta chains below all came from one sample that was sequenced in a study of a mutant IDH1 vaccine in newly diagnosed glioma. Profiled with immunoSEQ multiplex PCR; TCRdb holds only in-frame clones, not every one. There are approximately 56,000 clones in the sample; less than 70% occur only once, and about 5% lies in the top ten. The antigens these receptors bind are not known. The time point denotes: week 47, end of study. Each dose delivered 300 ug of mutant IDH1 20-mer peptide subcutaneously with imiquimod. This specimen consisted of peripheral blood mononuclear cells (PBMCs), obtained from a glioma patient whose treatment included an IDH1 peptide vaccine. These receptors came from a man aged 35 to 55 with glioma. Some clones in this sample may be carry-over from other donors' samples.

This clone was counted a single time. V and J are TRBV5-4 and TRBJ2-2; D gene uncertain. Germline V gives CDR1 SGHNT, CDR2 YYREEE (reference sequence). This CDR3 has 14 residues. V was pared by 4 bases and J by 3 bases, with 10 bases between. The CDR3 nucleotides read TGTGCCAGCAGCCCTGACTTGTACACCGGGGAGCTGTTTTTT. This codes for CASSPDLYTGELFF.

The chain couples TRBV25-1 to TRBJ1-6; D gene ambiguous. V was clipped by 6 bases and J by 13 bases, with 22 bases between them. The germline gives CDR1 MGHDK, CDR2 SYGVNS. The CDR3 is 15 residues long. CDR3 region: CASRAGYGGELPLHF. The CDR3 bases are TGTGCCAGCAGGGCCGGATATGGCGGGGAGCTGCCCCTCCACTTT.

V gene TRBV5-1 combines with J gene TRBJ1-2; maybe TRBD1 (5 bases). With 7 bases removed from V and 7 bases from J, the gap between germline ends came to 11 bases. The CDR3 length is 11 residues. Germline V CDR1 and CDR2: SGHRS, YFSETQ. CDR3 region: CASGEGRGYTF. The DNA of the CDR3 is TGCGCCAGCGGCGAGGGACGTGGCTACACCTTC.

This chain uses TRBV30 with TRBJ1-1; D gene ambiguous. This CDR3 spans 12 amino acids. Trimming pared 2 bases from V and 7 bases from J, leaving 11 bases between. The germline CDR1 and CDR2 sequences are GTSNPN and SVGIG (reference sequence). The CDR3 DNA sequence: TGTGCCTGGAGTACCCACGGGAATGAAGCTTTCTTT. This codes for CAWSTHGNEAFF.

V and J are TRBV19 and TRBJ1-2, with D uncertain. The length of the CDR3 is 14 residues. Germline values: CDR1 LNHDA, CDR2 SQIVND (reference sequence). V lost 0 bases and J lost 6, with 11 bases in between. Written as DNA, the CDR3 is TGTGCCAGTAGTATAGATCAACGAGGGAATGGCTACACCTTC. Protein product: CASSIDQRGNGYTF.

The genes are TRBV27 and TRBJ1-2, with D possibly TRBD1 on 6 matching bases. Germline V CDR1 and CDR2: MNHEY, SMNVEV (reference sequence). Trimming removed 4 bases from V and 7 bases from J, with 22 bases in between. The CDR3 covers 16 residues. CDR3 amino acids: CASSSYRAAGSSGYTF. In DNA, the CDR3 is TGTGCCAGCAGTTCCTACAGGGCGGCGGGGTCGAGTGGCTACACCTTC.

The chain has TRBV5-1 and TRBJ2-5; 7 bases agree with TRBD2. There are 14 residues in the CDR3. Trimming cost V 5 bases and J 5 bases; bases outside gene matches: 9. CDR1 and CDR2 (germline): SGHRS, YFSETQ. For the CDR3, the DNA is TGCGCCAGCAGTAGCGGGCTTGGGGGTGAGACCCAGTACTTC. This gives the protein CASSSGLGGETQYF.

The chain has TRBV30 and TRBJ1-6; 7 bases are a match to TRBD1. The CDR3 runs to 16 residues. Germline loops: CDR1 GTSNPN, CDR2 SVGIG (reference sequence). After removal of 3 bases from V and 10 bases from J, the junction contained 15 bases not matched to a gene. CDR3 sequence reads: CAWRGPTGIVRSPLHF. Written as DNA, the CDR3 is TGTGCCTGGAGGGGGCCGACAGGGATAGTAAGATCACCCCTCCACTTT. The full variable domain, in which reference TRBV30 and TRBJ1-6 provide the parts outside the CDR3, is SQTIHQWPATLVQPVGSPLSLECTVEGTSNPNLYWYRQAAGRGLQLLFYSVGIGQISSEVPQNLSASRPQDRQFILSSKKLLLSDSGFYLCAWRGPTGIVRSPLHFGNGTRLTVT.

This chain links TRBV7-9 with TRBJ1-6; the match to TRBD1 covers 8 bases. The CDR3 contains 15 residues. Germline V gives CDR1 SEHNR, CDR2 FQNEAQ (reference sequence). The V segment lost 5 bases and the J segment 9 bases; nucleotides outside the gene matches: 9. CDR3 protein: CASSALDRDFSPLHF. The CDR3 nucleotides read TGTGCCAGCAGCGCGCTGGACAGGGATTTTTCACCCCTCCACTTT.